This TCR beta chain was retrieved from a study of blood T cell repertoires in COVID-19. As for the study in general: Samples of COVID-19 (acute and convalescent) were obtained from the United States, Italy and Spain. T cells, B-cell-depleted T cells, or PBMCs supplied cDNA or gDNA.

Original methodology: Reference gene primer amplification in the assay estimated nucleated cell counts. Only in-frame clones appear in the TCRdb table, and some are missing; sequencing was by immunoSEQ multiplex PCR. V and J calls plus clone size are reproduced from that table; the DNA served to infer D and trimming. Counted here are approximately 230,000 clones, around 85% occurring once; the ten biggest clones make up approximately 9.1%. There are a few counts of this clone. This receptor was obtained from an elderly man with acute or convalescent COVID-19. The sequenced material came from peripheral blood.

The CDR3, as DNA: TGTGCCAGCAAGCCAGGGGCTTTTGCAACTAATGAAAAACTGTTTTTT. Amino acids: CASKPGAFATNEKLFF. V and J are TRBV2 and TRBJ1-4, with a possible D match to TRBD1 (6 bases). Germline CDR1 and CDR2: SNHLY and FYNNEI. The V and J ends lost 7 bases and 0 bases respectively, with 15 bases between them. The CDR3 runs to 16 residues.